These 29 T cell receptor beta chains originate from one sample sequenced in a study of T cell responses to AZD1222 COVID-19 vaccine. The data were produced by immunoSEQ multiplex PCR, yet TCRdb's version contains in-frame clones alone and is incomplete. The sample shows about 170,000 clones, 93% of them seen only once. Sequences were derived from peripheral blood, sampled on day 0 of AZD1222 vaccination. Receptor source: an adult in good health.

V usage is TRBV5-6 and J usage is TRBJ1-4; D gene unclear. CDR1 SGHDT and CDR2 YYEEEE come from the germline V gene. The CDR3 is 15 residues long. Trimming stripped 2 bases from V and 0 bases from J, with 8 bases between. The CDR3 DNA reads TGTGCCAGCAGCTTTAACGTAGCAACTAATGAAAAACTGTTTTTT. Its translation: CASSFNVATNEKLFF.

The rearrangement joins TRBV7-9 to TRBJ2-3; D may correspond to TRBD1 or TRBD2 (5 bases each). CDR3 length equals 15 residues. The V end lost 3 bases, the J end lost 1 base, and 11 bases lay between the germline ends. Germline CDR1 reads SEHNR; CDR2 reads FQNEAQ (reference sequence). CDR3 nucleotide sequence: TGTGCCAGCAGCTTCCGGGACCCCCGCACAGATACGCAGTATTTT. Protein: CASSFRDPRTDTQYF.

The chain combines TRBV7-2 with TRBJ1-6; TRBD1 agrees at 9 bases. CDR3 length equals 13 residues. CDR1 is SGHTA, CDR2 FQGNSA, per germline. After removal of 8 bases from V and 8 bases from J, the junction contained 4 bases not matched to a gene. CDR3 nucleotide sequence: TGTGCCAGCCTCGGACAGGGGTATTCACCCCTCCACTTT. It specifies CASLGQGYSPLHF.

The V and J genes are TRBV6-5 and TRBJ2-1, with a possible D match to TRBD2 (6 bases). V lost 11 bases and J lost 5, with 22 bases in between. Germline V gives CDR1 MNHEY, CDR2 SVGAGI. The CDR3 spans 15 residues. CDR3 DNA sequence: TGTGCCGCGGGGCGTGGGTTTACCGGGGACAATGAGCAGTTCTTC. It yields the protein CAAGRGFTGDNEQFF.

The J gene is TRBJ1-1, the V gene TRBV27; no reliable D call. This CDR3 has 13 amino acids. Germline V gives CDR1 MNHEY, CDR2 SMNVEV (reference sequence). Trimming shortened V by 10 bases and J by 5 bases, and 17 bases separated the two germline ends. The CDR3 region is CATGRERDTEAFF. CDR3 DNA sequence: TGTGCCACGGGTCGTGAGCGGGATACTGAAGCTTTCTTT.

The chain couples TRBV25-1 to TRBJ1-2, with D uncertain. The germline gives CDR1 MGHDK, CDR2 SYGVNS. The CDR3 has 11 amino acids. V was cut by 8 bases and J by 2 bases, with 6 bases left in between. CDR3 DNA: TGTGCCAGCGGGGAAAACTATGGCTACACCTTC. Translating it yields CASGENYGYTF.

The chain has TRBV2 and TRBJ1-5; 7 nucleotides match TRBD1. The germline CDR1 and CDR2 sequences are SNHLY and FYNNEI. This CDR3 contains 13 residues. V shed 8 bases and J 6 bases; nucleotides not matched to a gene: 7. CDR3 sequence (DNA): TGTGCCAGCGCAACAGGGGTTGGTCAGCCCCAGCATTTT. It codes for CASATGVGQPQHF.

The chain uses TRBV18 and TRBJ1-4; 7 positions match TRBD1. Looked up from germline, CDR1 is KGHSH and CDR2 is LQKENI. V shed 5 bases and J 5 bases; nucleotides not matched to a gene: 8. The CDR3 spans 15 residues. In DNA, the CDR3 is TGTGCCAGCTCAGCTCTGGGACAGTACAATGAAAAACTGTTTTTT. Translating gives CASSALGQYNEKLFF.

The J gene is TRBJ2-2, the V gene TRBV11-2; 12 positions agree with TRBD2. CDR3 size: 17 residues. The junction had 10 bases not matched to a gene; V was cut back by 6 bases and J by 5 bases. CDR1 is SGHAT and CDR2 is FQNNGV in the germline V gene. The CDR3 DNA follows: TGTGCCAGCAGATTACTAGGGGGGACTAGCGGGACCGGGGAGCTGTTTTTT. It encodes CASRLLGGTSGTGELFF.

This clone is a singleton in its sample. The rearrangement joins TRBV7-9 to TRBJ2-1; TRBD2 aligns across 9 bases. Germline trimming cut 1 base from V and 4 bases from J; bases unmatched to any gene: 8. Germline assignment: CDR1 SEHNR and CDR2 FQNEAQ (reference sequence). The CDR3 is 17 amino acids. CDR3 in amino acids: CASSLVASGNRYNEQFF. The CDR3 region has the DNA TGTGCCAGCAGCTTAGTGGCTAGCGGGAATCGTTACAATGAGCAGTTCTTC.

The genes are TRBV27 and TRBJ2-1; 11 bases agree with TRBD1. The CDR3 covers 14 residues. The V gene's germline CDR1 is MNHEY and CDR2 SMNVEV (reference sequence). V lost 7 bases, J lost 7 bases, and 6 bases stayed unmatched. CDR3 sequence reads: CASTRTGGWNEQFF. CDR3 DNA: TGTGCCAGCACTCGGACAGGGGGCTGGAATGAGCAGTTCTTC.

The chain joins TRBV5-1 to TRBJ1-2; TRBD1 might be the D (5 bases). The germline gives CDR1 SGHRS, CDR2 YFSETQ. CDR3 size: 17 residues. V lost 4 bases to trimming and J lost 0 bases, with 19 bases between them. CDR3 sequence (DNA): TGCGCCAGCAGCCCGGAGGGTTGGGACGGGACTAACTATGGCTACACCTTC. It is translated as CASSPEGWDGTNYGYTF. The whole variable domain, remainder taken from reference TRBV5-1 and TRBJ1-2, is KAGVTQTPRYLIKTRGQQVTLSCSPISGHRSVSWYQQTPGQGLQFLFEYFSETQRNKGNFPGRFSGRQFSNSRSEMNVSTLELGDSALYLCASSPEGWDGTNYGYTFGSGTRLTVV.

The chain employs TRBV19 and TRBJ2-1; D might be TRBD1 (6 bases). The ends were cut back, 2 bases at V and 6 bases at J, with 11 bases in the middle. This CDR3 is built from 14 residues. Germline V CDR1 and CDR2: LNHDA, SQIVND (reference sequence). The CDR3 sequence: CASSINRVSNEQFF. CDR3 nucleotides: TGTGCCAGTAGTATAAACAGGGTTAGCAATGAGCAGTTCTTC.

The V gene is TRBV18, the J gene TRBJ1-2, with 9 nucleotides matching TRBD1. The length of the CDR3 is 13 residues. Germline values: CDR1 KGHSH, CDR2 LQKENI. V trimming: 6 bases; J trimming: 3 bases; junction bases outside the gene matches: 2. CDR3 nucleotide sequence: TGTGCCAGCTCCGACAGGGGGGACTATGGCTACACCTTC. As protein: CASSDRGDYGYTF.

V is TRBV19 and J is TRBJ1-2; 7 bases agree with TRBD1. The germline CDR1 and CDR2 sequences are LNHDA and SQIVND (reference sequence). J gave up 6 bases and V 3 bases, and 7 bases lay outside the gene matches. This CDR3 is built from 14 residues. The CDR3 loop reads CASSILGGFDGYTF. The CDR3 nucleotides are TGTGCCAGTAGTATCCTAGGGGGCTTCGATGGCTACACCTTC.

This chain joins TRBV15 and TRBJ1-5; the D is unclear. CDR1 is LNHNV and CDR2 is YYDKDF in the germline V gene (reference sequence). The CDR3 covers 13 residues. V was pared by 6 bases and J by 1 base, with 7 bases between. The CDR3 DNA is TGTGCCACCAGGGACTGGAGCAATCAGCCCCAGCATTTT. Translating gives CATRDWSNQPQHF.

This sequence joins TRBV19 and TRBJ1-6; unclear D gene. V lost 7 bases and J 1 base, leaving 8 bases between the germline ends. From germline, CDR1 is LNHDA and CDR2 SQIVND (reference sequence). The CDR3 consists of 14 residues. The CDR3 bases are TGTGCCAGTAAACCCGGGTCCTATAATTCACCCCTCCACTTT. The encoded protein is CASKPGSYNSPLHF.

The rearrangement joins TRBV6-5 to TRBJ2-1, with TRBD1 identical over 10 bases. This CDR3 has 16 amino acids. CDR1 and CDR2 (germline): MNHEY, SVGAGI. V lost 0 bases, J lost 6 bases, and 5 bases stayed unmatched. CDR3 protein: CASSYSGQGVGNEQFF. The CDR3 DNA sequence: TGTGCCAGCAGTTACTCAGGACAGGGGGTCGGCAATGAGCAGTTCTTC.

The chain is built from TRBV19 and TRBJ1-2, with TRBD1 identical over 7 bases. The CDR3 loop spans 15 amino acids. CDR1 and CDR2 (germline): LNHDA, SQIVND (reference sequence). V shed 6 bases and J 2 bases; nucleotides not matched to a gene: 9. As DNA, the CDR3 is TGTGCCAGTAGGACAACAGGGGCCCTAAACTATGGCTACACCTTC. It yields the protein CASRTTGALNYGYTF.

This chain links TRBV27 with TRBJ1-2, with 8 nucleotides matching TRBD1. This CDR3 is 17 amino acids long. The V gene's germline CDR1 is MNHEY and CDR2 SMNVEV (reference sequence). With 0 bases clipped from V and 3 bases from J, the junction kept 9 bases outside the gene matches. CDR3 sequence (DNA): TGTGCCAGCAGTTTATCCACCGGACAGGGAGGGGACTATGGCTACACCTTC. Its translation is CASSLSTGQGGDYGYTF.

The chain joins TRBV7-9 to TRBJ1-6; TRBD1 might be the D (6 bases). Germline V lookup: CDR1 SEHNR, CDR2 FQNEAQ (reference sequence). Trimming cost V 3 bases and J 8 bases, with 17 bases left between them. The CDR3 is 16 residues long. CDR3 region: CASSFRGATSDSPLHF. CDR3 bases: TGTGCCAGCAGCTTTCGGGGGGCAACTTCGGATTCACCCCTCCACTTT. The entire variable domain, with the rest obtained from reference TRBV7-9 and TRBJ1-6, is as follows: DTGVSQNPRHKITKRGQNVTFRCDPISEHNRLYWYRQTLGQGPEFLTYFQNEAQLEKSRLLSDRFSAERPKGSFSTLEIQRTEQGDSAMYLCASSFRGATSDSPLHFGNGTRLTVT.

The V gene is TRBV7-9, the J gene TRBJ2-7; D perhaps matches TRBD1 (6 bases). This CDR3 has 15 residues. The germline CDR1 and CDR2 sequences are SEHNR and FQNEAQ (reference sequence). V was trimmed by 3 bases and J by 6 bases, leaving 18 bases between them. The CDR3 sequence is CASSFSSARGSEQYF. The CDR3 region has the DNA TGTGCCAGCAGCTTTAGTTCCGCCAGGGGTTCCGAGCAGTACTTC.

This clone has more than one count but fewer than ten. The V gene is TRBV28, the J gene TRBJ1-2, with TRBD1 matching over 7 bases. CDR3 size: 14 residues. The ends lost 5 bases at V and 8 bases at J; junction bases unmatched: 11. Germline CDR1 is MDHEN and CDR2 is SYDVKM. The CDR3 bases are TGTGCCAGCAGTCTCGACAGGGACGGCGGCGGCTACACCTTC. As protein: CASSLDRDGGGYTF.

V usage is TRBV18 and J usage is TRBJ2-3; possibly TRBD2 for D (5 bases). V was cut by 5 bases and J by 0 bases, with 18 bases left in between. Germline V gives CDR1 KGHSH, CDR2 LQKENI. This CDR3 region has 17 residues. CDR3 coding DNA: TGTGCCAGCTCAAACCGAGCGGCCGGGTTAAGCACAGATACGCAGTATTTT. Protein: CASSNRAAGLSTDTQYF.

The chain combines TRBV6-5 with TRBJ1-5; TRBD1 matches 8 bases. This CDR3 region has 14 residues. Germline CDR1 reads MNHEY; CDR2 reads SVGAGI. Trimming took 6 bases from V and 2 from J; bases not matched to a gene: 3. CDR3 DNA sequence: TGTGCCAGCAGGACGGGACAGGGCAATCAGCCCCAGCATTTT. This gives the protein CASRTGQGNQPQHF.

V and J are TRBV29-1 and TRBJ1-2, with a weak D call TRBD1 (5 bases). V was pared by 1 base and J by 3 bases, with 9 bases between. The germline V gene encodes CDR1 SQVTM and CDR2 ANQGSEA. The CDR3 runs 13 residues. CDR3: CSVEVREDYGYTF. The CDR3 DNA is TGCAGCGTTGAAGTCAGGGAGGACTATGGCTACACCTTC.

The V and J genes are TRBV11-2 and TRBJ1-6; TRBD1 is a possible D gene (6 bases). V was shortened by 5 bases and J by 7 bases, with 15 bases between the two germline ends. Germline values: CDR1 SGHAT, CDR2 FQNNGV. This CDR3 has 15 residues. CDR3 in amino acids: CASSLGQTQNSPLHF. The CDR3 bases are TGTGCCAGCAGCCTGGGACAAACCCAAAATTCACCCCTCCACTTT.

V gene TRBV18 combines with J gene TRBJ2-5; 11 bases fit TRBD2. Germline values: CDR1 KGHSH, CDR2 LQKENI. V shed 3 bases and J 3 bases; nucleotides not matched to a gene: 3. This CDR3 comprises 15 residues. CDR3 amino acids: CASSPGTSGEETQYF. The CDR3 nucleotides read TGTGCCAGCTCACCTGGGACTAGCGGAGAAGAGACCCAGTACTTC.

The chain carries TRBV11-2 and TRBJ2-7, with D maybe TRBD1 (6 bases). The CDR3 covers 14 residues. Between the trimmed V and J ends, which lost 7 bases and 4 bases, there was a span of 17 bases. Germline V CDR1 and CDR2: SGHAT, FQNNGV. The CDR3 DNA reads TGTGCCAGCACCCCTCTACAGGGTAGATACGAGCAGTACTTC. This codes for CASTPLQGRYEQYF.